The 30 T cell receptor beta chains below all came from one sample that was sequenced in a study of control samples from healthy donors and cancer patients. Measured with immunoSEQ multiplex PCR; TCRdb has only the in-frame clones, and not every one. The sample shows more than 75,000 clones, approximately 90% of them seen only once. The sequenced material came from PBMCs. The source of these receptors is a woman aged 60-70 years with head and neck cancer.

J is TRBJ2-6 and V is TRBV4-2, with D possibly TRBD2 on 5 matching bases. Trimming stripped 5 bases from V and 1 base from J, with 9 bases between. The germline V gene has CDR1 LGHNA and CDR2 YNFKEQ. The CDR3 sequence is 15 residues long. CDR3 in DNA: TGTGCCAGCAGCGAACTAGAATCTGGGGCCAACGTCCTGACTTTC. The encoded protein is CASSELESGANVLTF.

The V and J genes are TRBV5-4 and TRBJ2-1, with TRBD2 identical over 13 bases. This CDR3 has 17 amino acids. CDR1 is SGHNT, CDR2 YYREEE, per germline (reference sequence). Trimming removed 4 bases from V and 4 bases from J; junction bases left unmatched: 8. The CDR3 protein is CASSRGLAGVAYNEQFF. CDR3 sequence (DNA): TGTGCCAGCAGCCGAGGACTAGCGGGAGTCGCTTACAATGAGCAGTTCTTC.

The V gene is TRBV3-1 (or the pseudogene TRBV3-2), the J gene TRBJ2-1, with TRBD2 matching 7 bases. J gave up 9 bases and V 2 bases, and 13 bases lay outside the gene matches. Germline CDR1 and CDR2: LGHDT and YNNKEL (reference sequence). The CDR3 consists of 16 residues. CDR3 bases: TGTGCCAGCAGCCAATCCAAAGCGGGAATCTGGGGTGAGCAGTTCTTC. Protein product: CASSQSKAGIWGEQFF.

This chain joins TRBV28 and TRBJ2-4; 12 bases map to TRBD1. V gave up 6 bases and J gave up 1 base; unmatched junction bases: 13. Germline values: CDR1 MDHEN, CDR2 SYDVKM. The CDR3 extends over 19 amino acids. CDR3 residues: CASSLAGTGGLWAKNIQYF. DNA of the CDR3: TGTGCCAGCAGCCTGGCCGGGACAGGGGGCTTGTGGGCCAAAAACATTCAGTACTTC.

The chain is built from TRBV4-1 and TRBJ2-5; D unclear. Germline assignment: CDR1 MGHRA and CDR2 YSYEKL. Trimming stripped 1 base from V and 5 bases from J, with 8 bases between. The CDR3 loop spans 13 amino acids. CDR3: CASSQGPRETQYF. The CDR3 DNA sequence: TGCGCCAGCAGCCAAGGACCGCGGGAGACCCAGTACTTC.

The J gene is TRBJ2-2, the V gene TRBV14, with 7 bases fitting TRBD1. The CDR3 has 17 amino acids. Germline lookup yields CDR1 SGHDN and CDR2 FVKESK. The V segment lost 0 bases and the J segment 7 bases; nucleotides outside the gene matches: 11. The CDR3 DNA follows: TGTGCCAGCAGCCAAGATCGTGAAAGGGGGCGGTTCGGGGAGCTGTTTTTT. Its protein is CASSQDRERGRFGELFF.

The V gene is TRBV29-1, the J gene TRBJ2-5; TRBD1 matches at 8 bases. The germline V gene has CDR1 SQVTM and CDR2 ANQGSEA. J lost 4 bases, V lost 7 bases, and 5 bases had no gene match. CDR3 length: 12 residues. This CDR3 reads CSAGTGRETQYF. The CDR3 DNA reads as TGCAGCGCCGGGACAGGACGAGAGACCCAGTACTTC.

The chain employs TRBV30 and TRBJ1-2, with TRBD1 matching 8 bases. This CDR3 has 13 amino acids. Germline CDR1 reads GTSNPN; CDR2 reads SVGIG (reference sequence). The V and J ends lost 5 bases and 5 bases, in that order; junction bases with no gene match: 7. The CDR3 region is CAWGRTGQYGYTF. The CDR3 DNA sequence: TGTGCCTGGGGACGGACAGGGCAATATGGCTACACCTTC.

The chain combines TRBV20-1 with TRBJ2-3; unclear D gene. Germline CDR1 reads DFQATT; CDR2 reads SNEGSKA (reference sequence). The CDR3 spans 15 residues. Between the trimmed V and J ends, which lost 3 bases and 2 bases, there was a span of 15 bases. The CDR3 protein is CSASLLDELTDTQYF. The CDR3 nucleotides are TGCAGTGCTAGTCTTTTGGATGAGCTCACAGATACGCAGTATTTT.

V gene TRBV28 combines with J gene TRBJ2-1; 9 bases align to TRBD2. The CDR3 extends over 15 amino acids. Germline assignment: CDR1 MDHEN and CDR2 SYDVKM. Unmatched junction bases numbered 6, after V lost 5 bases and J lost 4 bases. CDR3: CASSPLAGKYNEQFF. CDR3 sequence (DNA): TGTGCCAGCAGTCCACTAGCGGGTAAATACAATGAGCAGTTCTTC.

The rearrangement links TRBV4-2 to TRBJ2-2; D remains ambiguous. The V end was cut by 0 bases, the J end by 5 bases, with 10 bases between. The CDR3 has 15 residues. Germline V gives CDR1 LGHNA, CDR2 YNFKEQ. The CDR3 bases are TGTGCCAGCAGCCAAGAAGGGCGGTTTACCGGGGAGCTGTTTTTT. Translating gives CASSQEGRFTGELFF.

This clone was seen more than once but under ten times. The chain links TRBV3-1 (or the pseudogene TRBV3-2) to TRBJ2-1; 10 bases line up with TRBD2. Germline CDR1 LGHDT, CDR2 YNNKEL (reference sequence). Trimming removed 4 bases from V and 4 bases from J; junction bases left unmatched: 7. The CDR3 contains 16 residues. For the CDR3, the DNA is TGTGCCAGCAGCCTCCAGATAGCGGGGGGATACAATGAGCAGTTCTTC. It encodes CASSLQIAGGYNEQFF.

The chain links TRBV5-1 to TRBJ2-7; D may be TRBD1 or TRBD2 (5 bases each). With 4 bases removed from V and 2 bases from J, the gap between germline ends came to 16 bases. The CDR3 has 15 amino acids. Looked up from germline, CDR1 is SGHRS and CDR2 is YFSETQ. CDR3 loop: CASSQAPGPPYEQYF. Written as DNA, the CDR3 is TGCGCCAGCAGCCAGGCTCCGGGACCCCCCTACGAGCAGTACTTC.

Here the CDR3 reads CASSLNSGLAGAGEQFF. Here the CDR3 DNA reads TGTGCCAGCAGCTTAAATTCCGGGCTAGCGGGAGCGGGAGAGCAGTTCTTC. The V and J genes are TRBV7-3 and TRBJ2-1, with TRBD2 identical over 10 bases. Germline-derived CDR1 and CDR2 are SGHTA and FQGTGA. The length of the CDR3 is 17 residues. J was trimmed by 10 bases and V by 1 base; bases with no gene match: 13.

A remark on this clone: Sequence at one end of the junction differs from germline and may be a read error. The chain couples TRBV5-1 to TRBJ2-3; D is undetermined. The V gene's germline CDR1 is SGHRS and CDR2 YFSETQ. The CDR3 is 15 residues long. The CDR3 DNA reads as TGCGCCAGCAGTTTGGCACGCAGCAGCACAGATACGCAGTATTTT. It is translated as CASSLARSSTDTQYF. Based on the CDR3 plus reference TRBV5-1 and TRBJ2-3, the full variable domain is KAGVTQTPRYLIKTRGQQVTLSCSPISGHRSVSWYQQTPGQGLQFLFEYFSETQRNKGNFPGRFSGRQFSNSRSEMNVSTLELGDSALYLCASSLARSSTDTQYFGPGTRLTVL.

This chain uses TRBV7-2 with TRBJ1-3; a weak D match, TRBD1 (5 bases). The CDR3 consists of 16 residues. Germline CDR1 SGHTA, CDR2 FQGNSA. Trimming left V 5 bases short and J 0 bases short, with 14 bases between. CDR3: CASSLGPTTSGNTIYF. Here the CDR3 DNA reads TGTGCCAGCAGCCTGGGACCAACGACCTCTGGAAACACCATATATTTT.

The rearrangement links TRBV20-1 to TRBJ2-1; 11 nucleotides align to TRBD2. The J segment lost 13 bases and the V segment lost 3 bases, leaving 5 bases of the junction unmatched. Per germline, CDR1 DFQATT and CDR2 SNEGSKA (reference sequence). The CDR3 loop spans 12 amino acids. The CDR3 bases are TGCAGTGCTAGTAGCACTAGCGGGAGTCAGTTCTTC. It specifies CSASSTSGSQFF.

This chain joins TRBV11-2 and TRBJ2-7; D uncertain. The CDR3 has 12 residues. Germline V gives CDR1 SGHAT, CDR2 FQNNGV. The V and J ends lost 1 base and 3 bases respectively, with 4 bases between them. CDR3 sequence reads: CASSLVSYEQYF. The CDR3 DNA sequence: TGTGCCAGCAGCTTAGTTAGCTACGAGCAGTACTTC.

This CDR3 is CASSYRFSDTQYF. In DNA form, the CDR3 reads TGTGCCAGCAGTTACCGTTTTTCAGATACGCAGTATTTT. The V call is TRBV6-5, the J call TRBJ2-3, with D hard to call. V was clipped by 2 bases and J by 4 bases, with 7 bases between them. Germline V gene sequence: CDR1 MNHEY, CDR2 SVGAGI. CDR3 length equals 13 residues.

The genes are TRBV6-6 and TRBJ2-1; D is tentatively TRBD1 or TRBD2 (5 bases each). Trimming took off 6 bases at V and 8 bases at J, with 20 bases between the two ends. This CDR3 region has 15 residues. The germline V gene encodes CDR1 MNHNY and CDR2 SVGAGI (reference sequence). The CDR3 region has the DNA TGTGCCAGCAGAGATTCTAGCCAGGGTAGGGATGAGCAGTTCTTC. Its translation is CASRDSSQGRDEQFF.

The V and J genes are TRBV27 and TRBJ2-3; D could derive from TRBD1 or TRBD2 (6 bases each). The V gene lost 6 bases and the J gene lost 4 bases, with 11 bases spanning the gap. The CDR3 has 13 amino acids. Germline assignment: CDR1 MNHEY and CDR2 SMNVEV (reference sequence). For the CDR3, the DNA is TGTGCCAGCAGCGCTAGGGGGGCAGATACGCAGTATTTT. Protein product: CASSARGADTQYF.

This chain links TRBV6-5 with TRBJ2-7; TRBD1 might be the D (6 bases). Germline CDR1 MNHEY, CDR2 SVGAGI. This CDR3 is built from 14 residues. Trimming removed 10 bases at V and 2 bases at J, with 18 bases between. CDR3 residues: CATKGVKGTYEQYF. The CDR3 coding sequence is TGTGCCACCAAGGGGGTAAAGGGAACCTACGAGCAGTACTTC.

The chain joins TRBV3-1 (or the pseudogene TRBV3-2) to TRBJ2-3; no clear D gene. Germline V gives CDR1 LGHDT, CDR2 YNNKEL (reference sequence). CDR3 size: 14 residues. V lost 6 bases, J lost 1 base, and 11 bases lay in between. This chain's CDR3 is CASRDNGGTDTQYF. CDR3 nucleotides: TGTGCCAGCAGGGATAATGGTGGCACAGATACGCAGTATTTT.

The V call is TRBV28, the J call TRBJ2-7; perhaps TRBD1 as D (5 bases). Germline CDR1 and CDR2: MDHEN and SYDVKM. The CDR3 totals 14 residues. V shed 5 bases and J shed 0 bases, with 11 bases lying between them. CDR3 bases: TGTGCCAGCAGTGATACAGGAAGCTCCTACGAGCAGTACTTC. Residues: CASSDTGSSYEQYF.

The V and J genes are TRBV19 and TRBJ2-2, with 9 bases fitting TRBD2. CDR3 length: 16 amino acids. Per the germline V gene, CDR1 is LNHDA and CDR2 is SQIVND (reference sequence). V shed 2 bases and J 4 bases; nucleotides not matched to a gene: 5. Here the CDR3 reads CASSISLAGLTGELFF. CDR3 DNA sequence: TGTGCCAGTAGTATAAGCCTAGCGGGACTCACCGGGGAGCTGTTTTTT.

The CDR3 sequence is CASSQGLSGSGTSTDTQYF. The CDR3 DNA reads TGCGCCAGCAGCCAAGGGTTGTCCGGGAGTGGAACTAGCACAGATACGCAGTATTTT. The chain recombines TRBV4-3 with TRBJ2-3, with TRBD2 as a possible D gene (6 bases). CDR3 length equals 19 residues. Germline V gene data show CDR1 as LGHNA and CDR2 as YSLEER. V gave up 1 base and J gave up 0 bases, with 20 bases separating them.

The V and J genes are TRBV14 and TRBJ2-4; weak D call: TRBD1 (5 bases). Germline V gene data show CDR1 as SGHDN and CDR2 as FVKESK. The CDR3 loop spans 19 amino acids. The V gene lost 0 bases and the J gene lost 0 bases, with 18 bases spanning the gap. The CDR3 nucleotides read TGTGCCAGCAGCCAAGAGGGTCCAGGGATTGGCTTAGCCAAAAACATTCAGTACTTC. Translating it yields CASSQEGPGIGLAKNIQYF.

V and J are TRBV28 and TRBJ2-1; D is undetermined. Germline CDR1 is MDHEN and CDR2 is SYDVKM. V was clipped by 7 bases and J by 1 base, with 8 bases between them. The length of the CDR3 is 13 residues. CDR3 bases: TGTGCCAGCACGCGAGTGTCCTACAATGAGCAGTTCTTC. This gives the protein CASTRVSYNEQFF.

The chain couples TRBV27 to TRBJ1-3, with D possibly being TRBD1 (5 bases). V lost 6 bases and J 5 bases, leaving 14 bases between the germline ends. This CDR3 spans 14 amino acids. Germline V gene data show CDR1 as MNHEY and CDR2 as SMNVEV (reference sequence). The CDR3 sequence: CASRGQGTRNTIYF. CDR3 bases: TGTGCCAGCAGGGGTCAGGGTACGAGAAACACCATATATTTT.

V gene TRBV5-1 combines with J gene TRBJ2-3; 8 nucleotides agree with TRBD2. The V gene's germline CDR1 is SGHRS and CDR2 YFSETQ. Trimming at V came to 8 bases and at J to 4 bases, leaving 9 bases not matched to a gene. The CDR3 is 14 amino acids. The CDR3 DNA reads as TGCGCCAGTTCGGGGGGGTATCTTTCAGATACGCAGTATTTT. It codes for CASSGGYLSDTQYF.